This T cell receptor beta chain was retrieved from a study of T cells in narcolepsy. Overall study results and limits: Blood of same and different patients, but not healthy controls, reportedly held recurring autoreactive clonotypes.

This clone was counted once. No antigen is known for it. V shed 2 bases, J shed 10 bases, and the junction held 8 bases outside the gene matches. The CDR3 covers 15 residues. CDR1 is SGDLS, CDR2 YYNGEE, per germline. The repertoire was sequenced with immunoSEQ multiplex PCR; TCRdb's copy has only in-frame clones and lacks some. The top ten hold approximately 1.6% of the sample, which has around 20,000 clones, 83% seen once. V usage is TRBV9 and J usage is TRBJ2-5, with 13 bases identical to TRBD2. This sequence originates from a human donor in good health. The sample consisted of memory (CD45RA-) CD4+ T cells from blood. The chain's CDR3 is CASSVGLAGLQGQYF. The CDR3 coding sequence is TGTGCCAGCAGCGTGGGACTAGCGGGGCTACAGGGCCAGTACTTC. The full variable domain, completed using reference TRBV9 and TRBJ2-5, is DSGVTQTPKHLITATGQRVTLRCSPRSGDLSVYWYQQSLDQGLQFLIQYYNGEERAKGNILERFSAQQFPDLHSELNLSSLELGDSALYFCASSVGLAGLQGQYFGPGTRLLVL.